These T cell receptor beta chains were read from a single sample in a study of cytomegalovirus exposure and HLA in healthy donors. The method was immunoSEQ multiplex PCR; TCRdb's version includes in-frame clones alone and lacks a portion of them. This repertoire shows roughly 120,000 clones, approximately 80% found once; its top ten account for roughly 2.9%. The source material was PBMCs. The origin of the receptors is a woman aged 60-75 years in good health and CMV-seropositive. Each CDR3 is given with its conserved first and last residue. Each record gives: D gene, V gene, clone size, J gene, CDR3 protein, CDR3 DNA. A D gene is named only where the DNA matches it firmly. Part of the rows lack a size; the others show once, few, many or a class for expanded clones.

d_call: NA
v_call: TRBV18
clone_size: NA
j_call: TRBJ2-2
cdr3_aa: CASSPLLGPGELFF
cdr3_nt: TGTGCCAGCTCACCACTCCTAGGCCCCGGGGAGCTGTTTTTT

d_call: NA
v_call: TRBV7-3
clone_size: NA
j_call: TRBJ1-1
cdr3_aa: CASSLQGTNTEAFF
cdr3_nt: TGTGCCAGCAGCTTACAGGGTACGAACACTGAAGCTTTCTTT

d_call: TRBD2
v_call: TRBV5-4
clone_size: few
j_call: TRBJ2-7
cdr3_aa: CASSPTGLKSYEQYF
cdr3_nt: TGTGCCAGCAGCCCTACGGGACTAAAAAGCTACGAGCAGTACTTC

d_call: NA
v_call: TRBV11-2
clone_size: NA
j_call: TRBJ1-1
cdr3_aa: CASSVPRGPMNTEAFF
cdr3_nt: TGTGCCAGCAGCGTACCCAGGGGACCAATGAACACTGAAGCTTTCTTT

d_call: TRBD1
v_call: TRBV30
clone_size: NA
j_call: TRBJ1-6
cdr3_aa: CAWSPSRQGWSPLHF
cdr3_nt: TGTGCCTGGAGTCCCTCCCGACAGGGTTGGTCACCCCTCCACTTT

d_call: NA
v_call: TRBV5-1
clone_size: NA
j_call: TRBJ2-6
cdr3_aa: CASSLVLSLSANVLTF
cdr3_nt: TGCGCCAGCAGCTTGGTCCTGAGCTTGTCTGCCAACGTCCTGACTTTC

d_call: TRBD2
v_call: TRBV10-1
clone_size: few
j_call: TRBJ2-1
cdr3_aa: CASSESRLAGHNEQFF
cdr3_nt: TGCGCCAGCAGTGAGTCGAGACTAGCGGGACACAATGAGCAGTTCTTC

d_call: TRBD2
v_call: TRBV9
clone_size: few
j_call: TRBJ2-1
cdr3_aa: CASSPTRTSGYNEQFF
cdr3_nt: TGTGCCAGCAGCCCCACGAGGACTAGCGGCTACAATGAGCAGTTCTTC

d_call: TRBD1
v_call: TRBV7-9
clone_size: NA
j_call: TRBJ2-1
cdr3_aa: CASSRDSYNEQFF
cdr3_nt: TGTGCCAGCAGCCGGGACAGCTACAATGAGCAGTTCTTC

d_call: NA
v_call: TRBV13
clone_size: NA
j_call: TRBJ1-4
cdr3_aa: CASSSNSNEKLFF
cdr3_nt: TGTGCCAGCAGCTCCAACAGCAATGAAAAACTGTTTTTT

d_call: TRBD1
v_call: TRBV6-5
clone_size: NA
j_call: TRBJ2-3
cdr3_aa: CASSRVGQGTDTQYF
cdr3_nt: TGTGCCAGCAGTAGAGTGGGACAGGGAACAGATACGCAGTATTTT

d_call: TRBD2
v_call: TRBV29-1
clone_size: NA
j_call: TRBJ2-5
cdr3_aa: CSVDGAAGARETQYF
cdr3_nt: TGCAGCGTTGATGGGGCAGCGGGAGCTCGGGAGACCCAGTACTTC

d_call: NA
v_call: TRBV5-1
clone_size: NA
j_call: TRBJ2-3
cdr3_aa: CASSLGLRADTQYF
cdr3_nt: TGCGCCAGCAGCTTAGGACTCCGGGCAGATACGCAGTATTTT

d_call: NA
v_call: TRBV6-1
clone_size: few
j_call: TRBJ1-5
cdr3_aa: CASSVQGTDQPQHF
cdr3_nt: TGTGCCAGCAGTGTTCAGGGGACGGACCAGCCCCAGCATTTT